This section outlines one T cell receptor (beta chain) sequence together with its context. J gave up 7 bases and V 2 bases, and 7 bases lay outside the gene matches. This CDR3 comprises 15 residues. CDR1 SGHRS and CDR2 YFSETQ come from the germline V gene. This sample is part of a study of blood T cell repertoires in COVID-19. Study-level background: Both acute and convalescent COVID-19 samples were obtained from the United States, Italy and Spain. T cells, B-cell-depleted T cells, or PBMCs provided the cDNA or gDNA that served as material.

In the study's own analysis: Amplification of reference gene primers provided the estimated nucleated cell counts. Only in-frame clones appear in the TCRdb table, and some are missing; sequencing was by immunoSEQ multiplex PCR. V and J calls and clone size are copied from that table; D and trimming were computed from the DNA. This sample has over 130,000 clones, with 84% found just once. The study recruited people aged about 18 to 89 years across approximately 24 US areas. Material: PBMCs or T cells enriched from blood (not recorded which). The chain has TRBV5-1 and TRBJ2-7; TRBD2 agrees at 12 bases. This TCR was recovered from a woman aged 45-60 years with acute COVID-19. The CDR3 nucleotides read TGCGCCAGCAGCTTTAGGACTAGCGGGACTCAGGAGCAGTACTTC. This encodes CASSFRTSGTQEQYF. The whole variable domain, filled in from reference TRBV5-1 and TRBJ2-7, reads KAGVTQTPRYLIKTRGQQVTLSCSPISGHRSVSWYQQTPGQGLQFLFEYFSETQRNKGNFPGRFSGRQFSNSRSEMNVSTLELGDSALYLCASSFRTSGTQEQYFGPGTRLTVT.